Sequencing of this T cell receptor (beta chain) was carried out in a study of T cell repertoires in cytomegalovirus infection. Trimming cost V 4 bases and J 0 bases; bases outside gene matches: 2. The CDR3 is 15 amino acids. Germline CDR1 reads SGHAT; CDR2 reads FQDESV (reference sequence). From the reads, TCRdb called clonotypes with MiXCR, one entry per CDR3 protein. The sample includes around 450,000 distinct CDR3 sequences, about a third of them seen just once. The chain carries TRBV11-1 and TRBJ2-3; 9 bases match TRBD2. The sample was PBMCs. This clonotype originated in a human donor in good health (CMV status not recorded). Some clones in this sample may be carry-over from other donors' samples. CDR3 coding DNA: TGTGCCAGCAGCTCTAGCGGGGTCAGCACAGATACGCAGTATTTT. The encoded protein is CASSSSGVSTDTQYF.